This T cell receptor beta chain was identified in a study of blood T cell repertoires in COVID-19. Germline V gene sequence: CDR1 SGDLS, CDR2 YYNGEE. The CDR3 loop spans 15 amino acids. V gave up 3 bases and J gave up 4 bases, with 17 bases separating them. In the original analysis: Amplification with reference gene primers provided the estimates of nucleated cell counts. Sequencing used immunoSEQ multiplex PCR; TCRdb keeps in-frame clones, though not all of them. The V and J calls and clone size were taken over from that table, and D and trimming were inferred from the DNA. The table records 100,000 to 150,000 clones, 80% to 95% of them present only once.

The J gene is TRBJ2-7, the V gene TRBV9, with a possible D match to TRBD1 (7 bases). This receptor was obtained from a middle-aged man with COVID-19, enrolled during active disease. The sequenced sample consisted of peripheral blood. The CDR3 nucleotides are TGTGCCAGCAGCGCTGGCGGAGGGGGCACATACGAGCAGTACTTC. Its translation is CASSAGGGGTYEQYF. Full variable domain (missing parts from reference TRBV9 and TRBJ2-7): DSGVTQTPKHLITATGQRVTLRCSPRSGDLSVYWYQQSLDQGLQFLIQYYNGEERAKGNILERFSAQQFPDLHSELNLSSLELGDSALYFCASSAGGGGTYEQYFGPGTRLTVT.